The present TCR beta chain was sequenced within a study of identical twins. Whole-study findings and limits: For cord blood, abundant beta clonotypes had fewer insertions, unlike memory repertoires, which showed none. Findings depended on cross-sectional statistics rather than tracking the same donors. For monozygotic twins, models underestimated out-of-frame TCR alpha sharing.

TCRdb reprocessed the 5' RACE reads via MiXCR and lists one record per CDR3 protein. Of 400,000 to 550,000 distinct CDR3 sequences in the sample, 24% were seen once. Details on this clonotype: Its antigen remains unknown.

This CDR3 region has 17 residues. Germline lookup yields CDR1 SGHAT and CDR2 FQNNGV. V was clipped by 4 bases and J by 5 bases; unmatched bases: 11. These data were also filed under a second study, of T cells expressing NK-cell markers. That study reports: With an anti-gamma-delta TCR antibody, sorting in several experiments was kept to alpha-beta TCR T cells.

Sequenced input: CD4+ T cells sorted from blood. The source of this sequence is a woman younger than 35 in good health. V and J are TRBV11-2 and TRBJ2-1; 10 nucleotides align to TRBD2. CDR3 nucleotide sequence: TGTGCCAGCAGCTGGGGTAGGCGAGCGGGAGGGAACAATGAGCAGTTCTTC. This sequence encodes CASSWGRRAGGNNEQFF.